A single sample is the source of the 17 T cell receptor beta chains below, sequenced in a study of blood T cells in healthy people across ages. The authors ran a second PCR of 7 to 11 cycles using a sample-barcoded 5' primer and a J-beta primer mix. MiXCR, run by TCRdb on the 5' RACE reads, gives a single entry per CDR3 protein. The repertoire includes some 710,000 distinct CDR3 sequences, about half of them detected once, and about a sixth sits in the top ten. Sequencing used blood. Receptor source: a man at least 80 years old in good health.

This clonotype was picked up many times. The CDR3 reads CSASGTVKSYNEQFF. CDR3 in DNA: TGCAGTGCTAGTGGTACGGTTAAATCCTACAATGAGCAGTTCTTC. The chain couples TRBV20-1 to TRBJ2-1; D gene unclear. CDR3 length: 15 residues. The germline V gene encodes CDR1 DFQATT and CDR2 SNEGSKA (reference sequence). V gave up 3 bases and J gave up 1 base, with 13 bases separating them.

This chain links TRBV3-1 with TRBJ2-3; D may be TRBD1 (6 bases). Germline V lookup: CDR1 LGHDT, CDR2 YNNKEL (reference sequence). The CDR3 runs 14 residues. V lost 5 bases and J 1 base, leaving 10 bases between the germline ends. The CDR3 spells CASSTGTRTDTQYF. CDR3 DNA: TGTGCCAGCAGCACCGGGACACGCACAGATACGCAGTATTTT.

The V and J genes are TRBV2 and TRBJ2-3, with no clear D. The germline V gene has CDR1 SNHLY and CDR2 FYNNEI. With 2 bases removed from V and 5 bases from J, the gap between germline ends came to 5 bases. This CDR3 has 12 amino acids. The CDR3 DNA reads TGTGCCAGCAGTGAATATGGAGATACGCAGTATTTT. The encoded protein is CASSEYGDTQYF. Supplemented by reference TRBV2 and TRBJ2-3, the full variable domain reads EPEVTQTPSHQVTQMGQEVILRCVPISNHLYFYWYRQILGQKVEFLVSFYNNEISEKSEIFDDQFSVERPDGSNFTLKIRSTKLEDSAMYFCASSEYGDTQYFGPGTRLTVL.

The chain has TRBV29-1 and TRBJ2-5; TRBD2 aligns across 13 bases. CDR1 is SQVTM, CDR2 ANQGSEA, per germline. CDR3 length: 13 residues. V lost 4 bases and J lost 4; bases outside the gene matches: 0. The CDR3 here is CSVGLAGGETQYF. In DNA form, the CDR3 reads TGCAGCGTTGGACTAGCGGGAGGAGAGACCCAGTACTTC.

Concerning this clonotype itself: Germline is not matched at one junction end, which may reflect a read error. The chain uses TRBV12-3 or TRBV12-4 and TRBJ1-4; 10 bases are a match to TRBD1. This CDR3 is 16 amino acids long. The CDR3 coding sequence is TGTACCAGCAGTTTAATAGGGACAGGGGATAAGGAAAAACTGTTTTTT. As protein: CTSSLIGTGDKEKLFF.

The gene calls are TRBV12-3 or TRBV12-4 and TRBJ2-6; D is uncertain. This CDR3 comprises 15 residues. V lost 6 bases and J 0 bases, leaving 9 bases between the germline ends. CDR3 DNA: TGTGCCAGCAGCCAGAGGAGCTCTGGGGCCAACGTCCTGACTTTC. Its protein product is CASSQRSSGANVLTF.

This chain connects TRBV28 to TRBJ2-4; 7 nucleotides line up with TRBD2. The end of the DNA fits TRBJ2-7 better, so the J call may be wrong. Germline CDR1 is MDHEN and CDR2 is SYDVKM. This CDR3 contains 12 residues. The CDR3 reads CASTSQRGEQYF. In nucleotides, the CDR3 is TGTGCCAGCACCAGTCAGCGGGGCGAGCAGTACTTC.

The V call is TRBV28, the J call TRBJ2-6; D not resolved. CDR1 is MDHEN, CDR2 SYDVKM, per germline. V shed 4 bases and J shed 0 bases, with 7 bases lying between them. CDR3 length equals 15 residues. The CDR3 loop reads CASSSIASGANVLTF. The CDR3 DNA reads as TGTGCCAGCAGTTCGATCGCCTCTGGGGCCAACGTCCTGACTTTC.

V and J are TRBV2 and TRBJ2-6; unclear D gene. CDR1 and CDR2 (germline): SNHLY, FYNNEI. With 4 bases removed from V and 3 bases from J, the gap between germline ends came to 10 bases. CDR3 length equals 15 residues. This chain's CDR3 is CASSGGFLGANVLTF. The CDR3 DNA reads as TGTGCCAGCAGTGGGGGATTTCTTGGGGCCAACGTCCTGACTTTC. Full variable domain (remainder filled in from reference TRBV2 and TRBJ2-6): EPEVTQTPSHQVTQMGQEVILRCVPISNHLYFYWYRQILGQKVEFLVSFYNNEISEKSEIFDDQFSVERPDGSNFTLKIRSTKLEDSAMYFCASSGGFLGANVLTFGAGSRLTVL.

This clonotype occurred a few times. CDR3 bases: TGCGCCAGCAGCCAAGCGCGACGTCATACGCAGTATTTT. Protein product: CASSQARRHTQYF. This rearrangement joins TRBV4-3 to TRBJ2-3; D not resolved. V was pared by 1 base and J by 7 bases, with 9 bases between. Germline CDR1 is LGHNA and CDR2 is YSLEER. This CDR3 region has 13 residues.

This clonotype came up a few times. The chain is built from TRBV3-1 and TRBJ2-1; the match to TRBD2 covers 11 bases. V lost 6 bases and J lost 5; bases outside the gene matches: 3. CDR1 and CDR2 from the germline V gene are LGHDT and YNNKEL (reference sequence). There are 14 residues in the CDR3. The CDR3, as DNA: TGTGCCAGCAGAGGGACTAGCGGAGACAATGAGCAGTTCTTC. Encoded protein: CASRGTSGDNEQFF.

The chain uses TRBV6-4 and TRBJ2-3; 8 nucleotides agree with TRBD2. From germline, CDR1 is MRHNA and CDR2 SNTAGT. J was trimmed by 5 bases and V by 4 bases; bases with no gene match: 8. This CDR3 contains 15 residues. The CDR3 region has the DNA TGTGCCAGCAGTGCCGAGGCGGGAGGATTAGATACGCAGTATTTT. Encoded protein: CASSAEAGGLDTQYF.

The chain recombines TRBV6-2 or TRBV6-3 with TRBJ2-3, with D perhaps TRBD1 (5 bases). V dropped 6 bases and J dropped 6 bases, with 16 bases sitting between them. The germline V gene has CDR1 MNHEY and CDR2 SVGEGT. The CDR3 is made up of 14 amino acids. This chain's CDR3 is CASRDTPHLDTQYF. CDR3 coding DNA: TGTGCCAGCAGGGACACACCACACTTGGATACGCAGTATTTT.

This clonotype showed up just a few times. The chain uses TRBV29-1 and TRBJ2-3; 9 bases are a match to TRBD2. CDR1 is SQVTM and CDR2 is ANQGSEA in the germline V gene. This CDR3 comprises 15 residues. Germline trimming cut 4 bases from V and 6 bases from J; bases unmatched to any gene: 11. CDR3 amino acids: CSVAWAGGTVDTQYF. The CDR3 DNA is TGCAGCGTTGCTTGGGCGGGAGGGACGGTGGATACGCAGTATTTT.

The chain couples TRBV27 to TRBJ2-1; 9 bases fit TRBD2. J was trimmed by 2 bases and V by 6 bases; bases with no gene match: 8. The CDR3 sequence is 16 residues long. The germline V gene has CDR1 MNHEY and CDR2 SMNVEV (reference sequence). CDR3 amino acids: CASRKLAGEAYNEQFF. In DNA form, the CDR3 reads TGTGCCAGCAGAAAATTAGCGGGAGAGGCCTACAATGAGCAGTTCTTC.

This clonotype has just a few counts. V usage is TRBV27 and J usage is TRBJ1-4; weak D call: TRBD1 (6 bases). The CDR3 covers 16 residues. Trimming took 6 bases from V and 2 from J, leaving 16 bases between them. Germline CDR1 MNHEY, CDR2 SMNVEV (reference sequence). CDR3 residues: CASSTTGKGTNEKLFF. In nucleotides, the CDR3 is TGTGCCAGCAGCACTACAGGGAAGGGGACTAATGAAAAACTGTTTTTT.

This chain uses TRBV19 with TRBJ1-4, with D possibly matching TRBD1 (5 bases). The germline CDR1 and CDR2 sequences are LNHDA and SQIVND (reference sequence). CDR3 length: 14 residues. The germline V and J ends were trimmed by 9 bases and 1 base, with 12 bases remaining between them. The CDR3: CASASGGTNEKLFF. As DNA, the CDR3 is TGTGCCAGCGCCTCGGGGGGAACTAATGAAAAACTGTTTTTT.